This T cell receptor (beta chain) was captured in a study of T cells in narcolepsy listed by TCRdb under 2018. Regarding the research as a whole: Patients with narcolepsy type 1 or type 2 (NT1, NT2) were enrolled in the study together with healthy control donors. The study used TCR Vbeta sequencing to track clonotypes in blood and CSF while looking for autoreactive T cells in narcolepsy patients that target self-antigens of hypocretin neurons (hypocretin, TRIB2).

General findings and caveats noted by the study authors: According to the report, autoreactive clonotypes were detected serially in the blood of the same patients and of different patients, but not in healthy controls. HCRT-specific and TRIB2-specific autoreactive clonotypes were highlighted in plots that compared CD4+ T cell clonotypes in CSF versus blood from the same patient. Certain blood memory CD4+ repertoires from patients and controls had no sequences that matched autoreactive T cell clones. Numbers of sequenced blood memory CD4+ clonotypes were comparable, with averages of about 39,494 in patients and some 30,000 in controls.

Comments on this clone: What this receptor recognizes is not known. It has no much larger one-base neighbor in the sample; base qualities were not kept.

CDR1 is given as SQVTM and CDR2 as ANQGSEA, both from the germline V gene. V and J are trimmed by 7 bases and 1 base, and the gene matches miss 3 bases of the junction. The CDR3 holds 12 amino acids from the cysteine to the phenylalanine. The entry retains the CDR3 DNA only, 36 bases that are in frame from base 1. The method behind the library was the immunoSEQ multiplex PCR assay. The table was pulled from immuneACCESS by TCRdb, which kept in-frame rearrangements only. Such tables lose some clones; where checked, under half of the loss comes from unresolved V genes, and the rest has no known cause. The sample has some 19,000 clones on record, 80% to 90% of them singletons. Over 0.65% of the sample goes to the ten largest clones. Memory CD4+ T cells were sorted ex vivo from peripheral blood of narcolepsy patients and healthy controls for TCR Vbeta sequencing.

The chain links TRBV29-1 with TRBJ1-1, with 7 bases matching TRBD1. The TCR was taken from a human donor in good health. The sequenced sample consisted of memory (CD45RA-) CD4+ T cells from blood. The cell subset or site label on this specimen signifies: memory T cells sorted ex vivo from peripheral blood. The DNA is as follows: TGCAGCGGAGGGACAGCGAACACTGAAGCTTTCTTT. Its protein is CSGGTANTEAFF.